These 11 T cell receptor beta chains were all obtained from the same sample, sequenced in a study of T cell clonotyping in hematopoietic cell transplantation. Noted time point: recipient sample about 28 days before transplant, after cytoreduction. TCRdb's table, derived via immunoSEQ multiplex PCR, lists solely in-frame clones and lacks some. The profile shows about 80,000 clones, 90% to 97% of them singletons. Source: peripheral blood mononuclear cells, taken before stem cell transplant. Receptors originate from a woman in her forties or fifties with acute myeloid leukemia. Some clones in this sample may be carry-over from other donors' samples.

This chain uses TRBV6-6 with TRBJ1-2; no reliable D call. V lost 6 bases and J lost 7, with 6 bases in between. Germline lookup yields CDR1 MNHNY and CDR2 SVGAGI (reference sequence). The CDR3 loop spans 10 amino acids. The CDR3 sequence: CASRNIGYTF. CDR3 coding DNA: TGTGCCAGCAGAAATATTGGCTACACCTTC.

The rearrangement uses TRBV29-1 and TRBJ1-4; no clear D. The CDR3 is made up of 14 amino acids. Per the germline V gene, CDR1 is SQVTM and CDR2 is ANQGSEA. V lost 3 bases and J lost 8, with 16 bases in between. The chain's CDR3 is CSVESGYGQEKLFF. CDR3 DNA: TGCAGCGTTGAGTCTGGGTATGGTCAGGAAAAACTGTTTTTT.

The chain uses TRBV6-1 and TRBJ1-5, with D unresolved. V was clipped by 2 bases and J by 3 bases, with 5 bases between them. Germline V lookup: CDR1 MNHNS, CDR2 SASEGT. The CDR3 runs 13 residues. CDR3 sequence reads: CASSEFPNQPQHF. CDR3 nucleotide sequence: TGTGCCAGCAGTGAATTTCCCAATCAGCCCCAGCATTTT.

This rearrangement joins TRBV5-1 to TRBJ1-1; unclear D gene. The V gene's germline CDR1 is SGHRS and CDR2 YFSETQ. V was trimmed by 0 bases and J by 10 bases, leaving 13 bases between them. This CDR3 is built from 13 residues. The CDR3 DNA reads TGCGCCAGCAGCTTGGCCGGTCAGGCGTTAGCTTTCTTT. Protein product: CASSLAGQALAFF. Combining the CDR3 with reference TRBV5-1 and TRBJ1-1 gives the whole variable domain KAGVTQTPRYLIKTRGQQVTLSCSPISGHRSVSWYQQTPGQGLQFLFEYFSETQRNKGNFPGRFSGRQFSNSRSEMNVSTLELGDSALYLCASSLAGQALAFFGQGTRLTVV.

Only one count was recorded for this clone. The chain carries TRBV19 and TRBJ2-7; maybe TRBD2 (6 bases). Trimming removed 3 bases from V and 0 bases from J, with 12 bases in between. CDR1 and CDR2 (germline): LNHDA, SQIVND (reference sequence). This CDR3 comprises 15 residues. CDR3 region: CASSMTTSSSYEQYF. Written as DNA, the CDR3 is TGTGCCAGTAGTATGACCACTAGCAGCTCCTACGAGCAGTACTTC.

The genes are TRBV10-1 and TRBJ1-2; D may be TRBD1 (6 bases). CDR1 is WNHNN, CDR2 SYGVQD, per germline (reference sequence). The V end lost 4 bases, the J end lost 2 bases, and 8 bases lay between the germline ends. The CDR3 covers 13 residues. The DNA of the CDR3 is TGCGCCAGCAGTGGGACAGAGAACTATGGCTACACCTTC. As protein: CASSGTENYGYTF.

The rearrangement joins TRBV7-2 to TRBJ1-2; D unclear. V shed 4 bases and J shed 7 bases, with 19 bases lying between them. CDR1 SGHTA and CDR2 FQGNSA come from the germline V gene. The length of the CDR3 is 15 residues. The CDR3 sequence is CASSSRGQSKGGYTF. CDR3 bases: TGTGCCAGCAGCTCCCGCGGGCAGTCAAAGGGTGGCTACACCTTC.

The V and J genes are TRBV11-3 and TRBJ2-7; 8 bases fit TRBD1. Unmatched junction bases numbered 3, after V lost 3 bases and J lost 5 bases. CDR1 is SGHNT, CDR2 YENEEA, per germline. The CDR3 length is 13 residues. CDR3 in amino acids: CASSLAGGHEQYF. The CDR3 bases are TGTGCCAGCAGCTTGGCAGGGGGCCACGAGCAGTACTTC.

J is TRBJ2-1 and V is TRBV6-5, with 12 positions matching TRBD2. After removal of 7 bases from V and 3 bases from J, the junction contained 4 bases not matched to a gene. The CDR3 is 15 amino acids. From germline, CDR1 is MNHEY and CDR2 SVGAGI. The DNA of the CDR3 is TGTGCCAGCAAAGGGACTAGCGGGTTCTACAATGAGCAGTTCTTC. It specifies CASKGTSGFYNEQFF.

This clone was seen once. The chain carries TRBV6-5 and TRBJ1-6; D is unresolved. The CDR3 is made up of 12 amino acids. Per germline, CDR1 MNHEY and CDR2 SVGAGI. Trimming stripped 6 bases from V and 11 bases from J, with 11 bases between. The CDR3 coding sequence is TGTGCCAGCAGACTTGGGGAAGCACCCCTCCACTTT. Translated, it gives CASRLGEAPLHF.

This chain uses TRBV28 with TRBJ1-1; the D gene is possibly TRBD1 (6 bases). The V and J ends lost 2 bases and 1 base respectively, with 8 bases between them. The length of the CDR3 is 14 residues. Germline CDR1 and CDR2: MDHEN and SYDVKM. CDR3 DNA: TGTGCCAGCAGTTTAGGGGGCTCGAACACTGAAGCTTTCTTT. Its translation: CASSLGGSNTEAFF.